This entry lists 8 T cell receptor beta chains sequenced from one sample in a study of OX40 agonist ivuxolimab in advanced cancers. Profiling relied on immunoSEQ multiplex PCR, and the TCRdb table lists in-frame clones only, not all of them. The repertoire holds approximately 25,000 clones, with just over 85% as singletons. The sequencing here drew on CD4+ or CD8+ T cells sorted from blood, taken in a trial of the OX40 agonist ivuxolimab. These TCRs come from an adult with an advanced solid tumor such as melanoma, head and neck, liver or kidney cancer.

The rearrangement links TRBV7-9 to TRBJ2-4; no clear D. Trimming took off 3 bases at V and 4 bases at J, with 7 bases between the two ends. Germline assignment: CDR1 SEHNR and CDR2 FQNEAQ (reference sequence). The CDR3 has 13 amino acids. CDR3 in amino acids: CASSFSEKNIQYF. DNA of the CDR3: TGTGCCAGCAGCTTTTCGGAAAAAAACATTCAGTACTTC.

This clone was seen once. This CDR3 reads CASSHGRSSDEQYF. In DNA, the CDR3 is TGCGCCAGCAGCCATGGCCGGAGTTCGGACGAGCAGTACTTC. V is TRBV4-1 and J is TRBJ2-7; D ambiguous. This CDR3 contains 14 residues. CDR1 and CDR2 (germline): MGHRA, YSYEKL. The V end was cut by 3 bases, the J end by 5 bases, with 14 bases between.

The sample holds a few counts of this clone. Additional DNA sequences in this sample encode the identical CDR3. The CDR3 spells CASSIGGSGANVLTF. CDR3 nucleotide sequence: TGTGCCAGTAGTATTGGTGGCTCTGGGGCCAACGTCCTGACTTTC. The chain combines TRBV19 with TRBJ2-6; the D is unclear. The CDR3 is 15 amino acids. V was pared by 3 bases and J by 0 bases, with 6 bases between. Germline CDR1 reads LNHDA; CDR2 reads SQIVND (reference sequence).

V and J are TRBV27 and TRBJ2-1; either TRBD1 or TRBD2 may fit D (6 bases each). V was cut by 5 bases and J by 10 bases, with 18 bases left in between. This CDR3 is 14 amino acids long. CDR1 MNHEY and CDR2 SMNVEV come from the germline V gene (reference sequence). The CDR3 DNA is TGTGCCAGCAGTATCGCCGGGGGCGGGCTCGAGCAGTTCTTC. It encodes CASSIAGGGLEQFF.

This chain connects TRBV4-2 to TRBJ2-1, with TRBD2 matching 10 bases. The CDR3 extends over 16 amino acids. Per germline, CDR1 LGHNA and CDR2 YNFKEQ. Trimming removed 4 bases from V and 2 bases from J; junction bases left unmatched: 5. CDR3 protein: CASSPRAGGPYNEQFF. The CDR3 nucleotides are TGTGCCAGCAGCCCCCGAGCGGGAGGGCCCTACAATGAGCAGTTCTTC.

The genes are TRBV27 and TRBJ2-5, with D possibly TRBD2 on 5 matching bases. V gave up 0 bases and J gave up 4 bases, with 15 bases separating them. The CDR3 totals 16 residues. Germline values: CDR1 MNHEY, CDR2 SMNVEV (reference sequence). The CDR3 DNA is TGTGCCAGCAGTTTATCTTTCGGGGAGACGACAGAGACCCAGTACTTC. Protein product: CASSLSFGETTETQYF.

This chain links TRBV28 with TRBJ2-5; possible D gene TRBD2, 6 bases. The J call may be incorrect, as the DNA end agrees better with TRBJ2-7. The CDR3 is made up of 15 amino acids. CDR1 and CDR2 (germline): MDHEN, SYDVKM. CDR3 bases: TGTGCCAGCAGTTTATCCCCCCGGCGGGATTACGAGCAGTACTTC. Its translation is CASSLSPRRDYEQYF.

The V and J genes are TRBV6-6 and TRBJ1-2; tentative D call: TRBD1 (6 bases). Trimming stripped 6 bases from V and 6 bases from J, with 20 bases between. Looked up from germline, CDR1 is MNHNY and CDR2 is SVGAGI (reference sequence). CDR3 size: 15 residues. CDR3 nucleotide sequence: TGTGCCAGCAGAACCGCGGACAGCGAGGTGAATGGCTACACCTTC. Residues: CASRTADSEVNGYTF.